This T cell receptor beta chain came from a study of OX40 agonist ivuxolimab in advanced cancers. For the study at large: A diagnosis of hepatocellular carcinoma, melanoma, renal cell or head and neck cancer was present in dose-escalation patients. Prior anti-PD-1, anti-PD-L1 or anti-CTLA-4 therapy did not bar entry, and 40% to 45% had some. Whole-study findings and limits: With doses of 0.1 to 3.0 mg/kg, CD4+ and CD8+ blood T cells had undergone clonal expansion by week 6.

As regards this clone: Antigen unknown.

The repertoire was sequenced with immunoSEQ multiplex PCR; TCRdb's copy has only in-frame clones and lacks some. The table lists 76,000 or so clones, about 93% of them singletons, with roughly 6.4% in the top ten. Trimming cost V 0 bases and J 2 bases, with 13 bases left between them. This CDR3 is 16 amino acids long. Germline V lookup: CDR1 MGHRA, CDR2 YSYEKL. The chain links TRBV4-1 to TRBJ2-5; D may be TRBD1 (6 bases). The sequencing used CD4+ or CD8+ T cells sorted from blood, collected in a trial of the OX40 agonist ivuxolimab. The receptor was derived from an adult with an advanced solid tumor such as melanoma, head and neck, liver or kidney cancer. This CDR3 is CASSQDGGWEQETQYF. For the CDR3, the DNA is TGCGCCAGCAGCCAAGATGGGGGCTGGGAACAAGAGACCCAGTACTTC.